This T cell receptor (beta chain) emerged from a study of shared clonotypes between healthy human individuals. Terminally differentiated effector memory CD45RA+ cells were excluded from the naive CD8 cells, which were CD45RO-negative and positively selected for CCR7. Clones were sequenced by immunoSEQ multiplex PCR, and TCRdb holds only the in-frame ones, with some missing. The table has around 2.1 million clones, more than 85% seen once. The length of the CDR3 is 15 residues. Germline CDR1 is SGDLS and CDR2 is YYNGEE. Trimming shortened V by 0 bases and J by 0 bases, and 10 bases separated the two germline ends.

The rearrangement links TRBV9 to TRBJ2-7; perhaps TRBD2 as D (6 bases). The sequenced sample consisted of naive CD8+ T cells from PBMCs. The TCR sequence derives from a man aged 18 to 29 in good health. Some clones in this sample may be carry-over from other donors' samples. The CDR3 bases are TGTGCCAGCAGCGTAGGGGACTCCACCTCCTACGAGCAGTACTTC. Translation: CASSVGDSTSYEQYF.